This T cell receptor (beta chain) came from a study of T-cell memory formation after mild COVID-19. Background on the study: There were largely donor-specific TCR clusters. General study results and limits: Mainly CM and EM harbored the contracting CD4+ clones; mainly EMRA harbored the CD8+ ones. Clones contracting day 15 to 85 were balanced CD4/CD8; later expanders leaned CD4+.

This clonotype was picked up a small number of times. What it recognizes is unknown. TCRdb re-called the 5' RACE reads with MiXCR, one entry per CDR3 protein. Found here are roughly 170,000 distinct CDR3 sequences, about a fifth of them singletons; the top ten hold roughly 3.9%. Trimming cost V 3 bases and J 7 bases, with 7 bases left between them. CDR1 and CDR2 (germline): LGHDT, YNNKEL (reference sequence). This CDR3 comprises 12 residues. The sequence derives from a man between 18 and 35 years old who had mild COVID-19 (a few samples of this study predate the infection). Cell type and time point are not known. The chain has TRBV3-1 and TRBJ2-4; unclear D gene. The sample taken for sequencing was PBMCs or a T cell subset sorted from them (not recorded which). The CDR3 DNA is TGTGCCAGCAGCCAGGGGTTTAACATTCAGTACTTC. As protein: CASSQGFNIQYF.